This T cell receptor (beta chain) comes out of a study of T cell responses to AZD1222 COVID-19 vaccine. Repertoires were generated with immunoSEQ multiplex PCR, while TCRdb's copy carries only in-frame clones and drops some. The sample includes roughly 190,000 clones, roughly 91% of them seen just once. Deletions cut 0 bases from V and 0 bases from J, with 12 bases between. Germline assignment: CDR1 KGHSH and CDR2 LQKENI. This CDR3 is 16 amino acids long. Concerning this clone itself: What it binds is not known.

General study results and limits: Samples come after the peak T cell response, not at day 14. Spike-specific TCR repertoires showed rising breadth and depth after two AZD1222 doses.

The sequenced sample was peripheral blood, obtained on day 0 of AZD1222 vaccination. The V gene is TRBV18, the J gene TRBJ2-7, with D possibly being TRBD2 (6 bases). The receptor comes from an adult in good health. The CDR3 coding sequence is TGTGCCAGCTCACCACCGTCAGGGACTGACTCCTACGAGCAGTACTTC. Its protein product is CASSPPSGTDSYEQYF. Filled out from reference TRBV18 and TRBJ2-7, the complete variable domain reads NAGVMQNPRHLVRRRGQEARLRCSPMKGHSHVYWYRQLPEEGLKFMVYLQKENIIDESGMPKERFSAEFPKEGPSILRIQQVVRGDSAAYFCASSPPSGTDSYEQYFGPGTRLTVT.